This T cell receptor beta chain stems from a study of blood T cell repertoires in COVID-19. Across the study: COVID-19 samples collected from the United States, Italy and Spain covered acute and convalescent phases. The analysed material was cDNA or gDNA that came from T cells, B-cell-depleted T cells, or PBMCs.

The CDR3 extends over 13 amino acids. Per germline, CDR1 PRHDT and CDR2 FYEKMQ (reference sequence). V dropped 5 bases and J dropped 4; count of bases not matched to a gene: 2. Authors' data handling: Nucleated cell counts were estimated from reference gene primer amplification. Repertoires were generated with immunoSEQ multiplex PCR, while TCRdb's copy carries only in-frame clones and drops some. V and J calls and clone size are those listed in that table; D and trimming were worked out from the DNA. Among about 200,000 clones listed, roughly 84% were seen once. Seattle enrolled patients during active infection and tracked them longitudinally.

The rearrangement links TRBV13 to TRBJ2-5, with 9 bases fitting TRBD2. Sequenced sample: peripheral blood. The receptor's source is a man between 45 and 60 years old with COVID-19, enrolled during active disease. The CDR3 protein is CASSLSGRETQYF. As DNA, the CDR3 is TGTGCCAGCAGCCTTAGCGGGAGAGAGACCCAGTACTTC. The full variable domain, completed using reference TRBV13 and TRBJ2-5, is AAGVIQSPRHLIKEKRETATLKCYPIPRHDTVYWYQQGPGQDPQFLISFYEKMQSDKGSIPDRFSAQQFSDYHSELNMSSLELGDSALYFCASSLSGRETQYFGPGTRLLVL.